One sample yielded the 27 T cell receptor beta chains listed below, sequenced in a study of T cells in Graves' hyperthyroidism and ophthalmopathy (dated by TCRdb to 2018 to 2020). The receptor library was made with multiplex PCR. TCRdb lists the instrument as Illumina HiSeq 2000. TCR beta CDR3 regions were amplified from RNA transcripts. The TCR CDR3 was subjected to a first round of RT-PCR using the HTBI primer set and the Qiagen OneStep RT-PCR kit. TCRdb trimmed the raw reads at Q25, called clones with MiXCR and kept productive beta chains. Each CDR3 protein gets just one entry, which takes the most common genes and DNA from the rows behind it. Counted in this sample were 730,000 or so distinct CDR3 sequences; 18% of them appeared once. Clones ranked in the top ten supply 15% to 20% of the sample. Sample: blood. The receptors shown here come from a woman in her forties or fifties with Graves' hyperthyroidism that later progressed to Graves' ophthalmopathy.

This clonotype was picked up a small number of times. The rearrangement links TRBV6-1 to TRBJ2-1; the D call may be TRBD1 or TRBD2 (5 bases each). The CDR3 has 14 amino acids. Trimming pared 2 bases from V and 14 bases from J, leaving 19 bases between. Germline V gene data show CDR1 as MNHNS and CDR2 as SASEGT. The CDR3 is CASSESPSSRVEFF. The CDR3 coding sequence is TGTGCCAGCAGTGAATCCCCGTCTAGCAGGGTGGAGTTCTTC.

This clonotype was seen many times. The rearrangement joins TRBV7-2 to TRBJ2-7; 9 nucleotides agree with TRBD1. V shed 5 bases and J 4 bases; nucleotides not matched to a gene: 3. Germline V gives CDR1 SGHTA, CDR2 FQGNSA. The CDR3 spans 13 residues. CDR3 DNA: TGTGCCAGCAGCAGGGGACAGGGATACGAGCAGTACTTC. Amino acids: CASSRGQGYEQYF.

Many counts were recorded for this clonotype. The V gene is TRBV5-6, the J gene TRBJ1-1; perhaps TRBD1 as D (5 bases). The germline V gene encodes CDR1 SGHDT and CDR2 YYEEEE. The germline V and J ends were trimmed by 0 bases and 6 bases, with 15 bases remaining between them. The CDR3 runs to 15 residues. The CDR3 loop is CASSLAIEGRAEAFF. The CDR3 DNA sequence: TGTGCCAGCAGCTTGGCCATTGAGGGACGCGCTGAAGCTTTCTTT.

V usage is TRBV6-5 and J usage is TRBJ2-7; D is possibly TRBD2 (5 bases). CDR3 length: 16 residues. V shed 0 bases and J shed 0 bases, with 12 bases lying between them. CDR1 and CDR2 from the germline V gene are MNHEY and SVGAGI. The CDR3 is CASSYSSLADSYEQYF. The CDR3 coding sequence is TGTGCCAGCAGTTACTCGTCTCTAGCTGACTCCTACGAGCAGTACTTC.

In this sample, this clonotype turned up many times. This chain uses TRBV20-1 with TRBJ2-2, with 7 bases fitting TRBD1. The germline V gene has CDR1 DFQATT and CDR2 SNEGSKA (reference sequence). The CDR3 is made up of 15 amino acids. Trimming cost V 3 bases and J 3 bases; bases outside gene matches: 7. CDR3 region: CSASATGTDTGELFF. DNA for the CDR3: TGCAGTGCTAGCGCCACCGGGACAGACACCGGGGAGCTGTTTTTT.

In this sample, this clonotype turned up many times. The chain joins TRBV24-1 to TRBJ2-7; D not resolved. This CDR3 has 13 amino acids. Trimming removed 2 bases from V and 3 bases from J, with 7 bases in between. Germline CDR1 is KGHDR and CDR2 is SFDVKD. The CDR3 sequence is CATSDSHSYEQYF. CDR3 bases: TGTGCCACCAGTGATTCGCACAGCTACGAGCAGTACTTC.

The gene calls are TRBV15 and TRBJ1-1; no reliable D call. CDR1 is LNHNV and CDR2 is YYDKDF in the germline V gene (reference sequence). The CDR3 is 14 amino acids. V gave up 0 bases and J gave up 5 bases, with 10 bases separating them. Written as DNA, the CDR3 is TGTGCCACCAGCAGAGATCCGGCACGGACTGAAGCTTTCTTT. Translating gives CATSRDPARTEAFF.

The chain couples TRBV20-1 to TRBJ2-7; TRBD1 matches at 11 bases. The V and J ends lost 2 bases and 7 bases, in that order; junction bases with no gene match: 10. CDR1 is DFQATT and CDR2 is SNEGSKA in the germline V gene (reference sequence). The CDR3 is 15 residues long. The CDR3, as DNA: TGCAGTGCTAGATACCCCGGACAGGGGGCGGGGGAGCAGTACTTC. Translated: CSARYPGQGAGEQYF.

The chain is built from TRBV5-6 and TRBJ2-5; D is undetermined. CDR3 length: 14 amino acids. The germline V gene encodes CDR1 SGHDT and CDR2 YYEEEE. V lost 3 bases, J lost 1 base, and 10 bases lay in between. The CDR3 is CASSWIGSQETQYF. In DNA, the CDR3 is TGTGCCAGCAGCTGGATCGGGTCCCAAGAGACCCAGTACTTC.

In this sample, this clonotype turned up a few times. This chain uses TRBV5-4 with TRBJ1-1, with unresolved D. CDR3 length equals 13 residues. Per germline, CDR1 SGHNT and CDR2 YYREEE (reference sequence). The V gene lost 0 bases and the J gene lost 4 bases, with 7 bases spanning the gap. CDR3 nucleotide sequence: TGTGCCAGCAGCTTGGCCGAGGTCACTGAAGCTTTCTTT. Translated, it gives CASSLAEVTEAFF.

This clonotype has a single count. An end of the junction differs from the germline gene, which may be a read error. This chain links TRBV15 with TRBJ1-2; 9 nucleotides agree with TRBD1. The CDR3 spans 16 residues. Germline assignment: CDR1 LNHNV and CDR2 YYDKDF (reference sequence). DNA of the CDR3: TGTGTCACCAGCGGCGCCGGGGACAGGGAATCCGCTGGCTACACCTTC. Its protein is CVTSGAGDRESAGYTF.

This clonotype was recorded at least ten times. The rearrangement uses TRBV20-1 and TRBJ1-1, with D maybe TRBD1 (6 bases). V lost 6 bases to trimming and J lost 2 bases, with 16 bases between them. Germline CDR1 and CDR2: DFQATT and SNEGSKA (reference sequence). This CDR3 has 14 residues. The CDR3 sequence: CSARAGTPNTEAFF. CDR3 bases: TGCAGTGCGAGGGCAGGGACACCCAACACTGAAGCTTTCTTT.

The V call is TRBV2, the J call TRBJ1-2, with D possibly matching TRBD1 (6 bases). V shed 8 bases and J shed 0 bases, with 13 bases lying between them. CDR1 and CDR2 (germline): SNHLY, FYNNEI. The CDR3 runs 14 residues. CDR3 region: CASERGAANYGYTF. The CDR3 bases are TGTGCCAGCGAAAGGGGGGCTGCTAACTATGGCTACACCTTC.

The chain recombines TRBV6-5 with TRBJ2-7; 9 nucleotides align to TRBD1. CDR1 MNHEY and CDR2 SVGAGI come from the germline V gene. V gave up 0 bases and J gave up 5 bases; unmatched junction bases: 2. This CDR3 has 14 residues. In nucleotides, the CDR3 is TGTGCCAGCAGTTACTCGGGACAGGGAGACGAGCAGTACTTC. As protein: CASSYSGQGDEQYF.

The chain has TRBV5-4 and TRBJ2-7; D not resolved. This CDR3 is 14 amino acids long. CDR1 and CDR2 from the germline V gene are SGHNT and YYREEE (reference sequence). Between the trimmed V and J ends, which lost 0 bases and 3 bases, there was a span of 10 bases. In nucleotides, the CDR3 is TGTGCCAGCAGCTTGGGACGGATTGACTACGAGCAGTACTTC. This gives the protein CASSLGRIDYEQYF.

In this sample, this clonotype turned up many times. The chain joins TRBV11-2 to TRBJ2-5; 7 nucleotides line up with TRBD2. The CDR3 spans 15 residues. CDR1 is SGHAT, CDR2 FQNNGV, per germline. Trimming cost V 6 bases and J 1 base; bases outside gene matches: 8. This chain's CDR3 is CASSHRGGPQETQYF. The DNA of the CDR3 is TGTGCCAGCAGTCATAGGGGAGGGCCCCAAGAGACCCAGTACTTC.

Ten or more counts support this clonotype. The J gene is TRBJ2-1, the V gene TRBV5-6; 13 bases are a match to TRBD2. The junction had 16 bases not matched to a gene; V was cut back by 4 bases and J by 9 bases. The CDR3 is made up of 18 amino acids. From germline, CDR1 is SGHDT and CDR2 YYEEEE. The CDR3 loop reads CASSLTQTSGGPTVEQFF. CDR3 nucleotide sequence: TGTGCCAGCAGCCTCACACAGACTAGCGGGGGGCCTACAGTTGAGCAGTTCTTC. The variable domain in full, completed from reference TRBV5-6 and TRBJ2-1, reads DAGVTQSPTHLIKTRGQQVTLRCSPKSGHDTVSWYQQALGQGPQFIFQYYEEEERQRGNFPDRFSGHQFPNYSSELNVNALLLGDSALYLCASSLTQTSGGPTVEQFFGPGTRLTVL.

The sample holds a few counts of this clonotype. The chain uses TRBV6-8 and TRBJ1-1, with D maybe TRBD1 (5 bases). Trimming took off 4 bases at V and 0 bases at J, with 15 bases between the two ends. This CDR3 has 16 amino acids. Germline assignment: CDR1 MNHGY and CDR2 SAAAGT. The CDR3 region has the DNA TGTGCCAGCAGTTTCGGAGCGGGGGATTTGAACACTGAAGCTTTCTTT. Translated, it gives CASSFGAGDLNTEAFF.

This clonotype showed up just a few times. The CDR3 region has the DNA TGTGCCAGCAGCTTTACCCACGATGAGCAGTTCTTC. Its translation: CASSFTHDEQFF. V usage is TRBV27 and J usage is TRBJ2-1; D unclear. The V end was cut by 6 bases, the J end by 8 bases, with 11 bases between. The CDR3 runs to 12 residues. Germline V lookup: CDR1 MNHEY, CDR2 SMNVEV (reference sequence).

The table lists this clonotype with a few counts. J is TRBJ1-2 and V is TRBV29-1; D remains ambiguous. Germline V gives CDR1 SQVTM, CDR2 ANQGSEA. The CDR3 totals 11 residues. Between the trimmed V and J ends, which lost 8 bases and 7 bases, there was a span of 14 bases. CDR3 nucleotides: TGCAGCATTCCCGCGGGTGCTGGCTACACCTTC. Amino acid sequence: CSIPAGAGYTF.

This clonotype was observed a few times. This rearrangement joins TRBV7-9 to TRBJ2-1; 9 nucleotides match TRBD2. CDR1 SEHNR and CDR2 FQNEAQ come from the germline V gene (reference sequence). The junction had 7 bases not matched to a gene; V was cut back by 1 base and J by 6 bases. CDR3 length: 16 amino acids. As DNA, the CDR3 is TGTGCCAGCAGCTTAGGTGCGGGGGGGCCCGGCAATGAGCAGTTCTTC. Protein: CASSLGAGGPGNEQFF.

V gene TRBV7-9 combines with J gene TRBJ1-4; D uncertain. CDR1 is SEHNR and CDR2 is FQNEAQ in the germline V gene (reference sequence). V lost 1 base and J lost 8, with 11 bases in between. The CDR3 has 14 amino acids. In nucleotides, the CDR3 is TGTGCCAGCAGCTTAGAAGGGTTTCGGGAAAAACTGTTTTTT. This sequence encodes CASSLEGFREKLFF.

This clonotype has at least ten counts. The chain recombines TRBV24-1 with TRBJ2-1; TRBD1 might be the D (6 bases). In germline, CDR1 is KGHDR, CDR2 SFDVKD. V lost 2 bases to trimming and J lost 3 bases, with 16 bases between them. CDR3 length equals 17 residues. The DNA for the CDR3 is TGTGCCACCAGTGATTGGGGACACCCATCCGGCTACAATGAGCAGTTCTTC. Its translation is CATSDWGHPSGYNEQFF.

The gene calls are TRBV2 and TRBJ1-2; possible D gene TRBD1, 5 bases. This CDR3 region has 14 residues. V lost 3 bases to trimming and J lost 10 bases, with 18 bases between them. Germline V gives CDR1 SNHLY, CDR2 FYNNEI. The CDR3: CASSDAGGGSTYTF. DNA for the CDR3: TGTGCCAGCAGTGATGCGGGGGGTGGGAGTACCTACACCTTC.

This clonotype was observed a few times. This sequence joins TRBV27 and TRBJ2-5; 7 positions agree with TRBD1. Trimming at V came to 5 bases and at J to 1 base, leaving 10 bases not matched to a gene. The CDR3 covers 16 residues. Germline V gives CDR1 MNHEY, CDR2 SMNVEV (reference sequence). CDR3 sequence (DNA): TGTGCCAGCAGTCCTCTAGACAGGGCCTTCCAAGAGACCCAGTACTTC. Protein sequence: CASSPLDRAFQETQYF.

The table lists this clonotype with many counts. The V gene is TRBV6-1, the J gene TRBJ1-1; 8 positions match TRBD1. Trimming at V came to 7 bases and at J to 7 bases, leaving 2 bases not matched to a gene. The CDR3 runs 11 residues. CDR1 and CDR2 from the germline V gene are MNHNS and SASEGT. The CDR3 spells CASTDRGEAFF. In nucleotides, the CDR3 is TGTGCCAGCACCGACAGGGGTGAAGCTTTCTTT.

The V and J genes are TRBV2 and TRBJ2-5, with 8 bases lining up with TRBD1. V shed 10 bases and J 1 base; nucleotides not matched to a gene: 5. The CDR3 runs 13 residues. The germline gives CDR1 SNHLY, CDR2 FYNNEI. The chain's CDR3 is CATTGTGQETQYF. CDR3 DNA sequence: TGTGCCACGACCGGGACAGGCCAAGAGACCCAGTACTTC. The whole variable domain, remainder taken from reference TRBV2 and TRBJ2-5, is EPEVTQTPSHQVTQMGQEVILRCVPISNHLYFYWYRQILGQKVEFLVSFYNNEISEKSEIFDDQFSVERPDGSNFTLKIRSTKLEDSAMYFCATTGTGQETQYFGPGTRLLVL.